This T cell receptor (beta chain) was sequenced in a study of T-cell memory formation after mild COVID-19. TCRdb analysed the 5' RACE reads with MiXCR anew, one entry per CDR3 protein. Of under 300,000 distinct CDR3 sequences listed, roughly 8.2% are singletons. CDR1 and CDR2 (germline): SGHTA, FQGNSA. This CDR3 has 14 amino acids. V lost 3 bases to trimming and J lost 7 bases, with 13 bases between them. On this clonotype: The antigen is undetermined.

Study-wide points: Contracting CD8+ clones were enriched in EMRA, CD4+ mainly in CM and EM.

The sample comprised PBMCs or a T cell subset sorted from them (not recorded which). The J gene is TRBJ2-1, the V gene TRBV7-2; D is ambiguous. The clonotype was recovered from a man younger than 35 who had mild COVID-19 (a few samples of this study predate the infection). Cell type and time point are not known. The CDR3 coding sequence is TGTGCCAGCAGCTTGATAGGGTTTCCAAATGAGCAGTTCTTC. This translates into CASSLIGFPNEQFF.